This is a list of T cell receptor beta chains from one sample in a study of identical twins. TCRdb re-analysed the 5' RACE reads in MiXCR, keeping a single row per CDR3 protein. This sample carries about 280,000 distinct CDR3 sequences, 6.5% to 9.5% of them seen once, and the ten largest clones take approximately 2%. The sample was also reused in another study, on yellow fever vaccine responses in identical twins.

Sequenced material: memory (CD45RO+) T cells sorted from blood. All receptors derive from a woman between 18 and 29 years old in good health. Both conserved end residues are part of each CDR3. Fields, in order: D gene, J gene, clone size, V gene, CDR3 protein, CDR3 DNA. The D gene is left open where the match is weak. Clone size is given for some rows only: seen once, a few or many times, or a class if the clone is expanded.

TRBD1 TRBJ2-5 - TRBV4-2 CASSQWTGGRETQYF TGTGCCAGCAGCCAATGGACAGGGGGCAGGGAGACCCAGTACTTC
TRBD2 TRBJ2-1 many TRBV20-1 CSAPGLADYNEQFF TGCAGTGCTCCGGGACTAGCGGATTACAATGAGCAGTTCTTC
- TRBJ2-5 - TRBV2 CASSEVETQYF TGTGCCAGCAGTGAAGTGGAGACCCAGTACTTC
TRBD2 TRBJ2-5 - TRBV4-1 CASSQKGVTSDETQYF TGCGCCAGCAGCCAAAAGGGGGTGACTAGCGATGAGACCCAGTACTTC
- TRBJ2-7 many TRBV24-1 CATSDKNYEQYF TGTGCCACCAGTGATAAGAACTACGAGCAGTACTTC
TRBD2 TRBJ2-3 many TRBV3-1 CASSQDIAVAGVPLTDTQYF TGTGCCAGCAGCCAAGATATCGCTGTAGCGGGTGTTCCTCTCACAGATACGCAGTATTTT
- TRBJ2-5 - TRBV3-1 CATTQDLSDQETQYF TGTGCCACCACCCAAGATTTGTCTGACCAAGAGACCCAGTACTTC
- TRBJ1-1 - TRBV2 CASSVEVVGRTEAFF TGTGCCAGCAGTGTGGAGGTGGTGGGAAGGACTGAAGCTTTCTTT
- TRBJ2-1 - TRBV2 CASKGGGVAESSYNEQFF TGTGCCAGCAAGGGGGGCGGTGTAGCGGAGAGCTCCTACAATGAGCAGTTCTTC
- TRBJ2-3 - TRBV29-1 CSVERWGRVGTDTQYF TGCAGCGTTGAACGGTGGGGGCGCGTCGGCACAGATACGCAGTATTTT
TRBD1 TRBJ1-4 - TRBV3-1 CASCFEATTPGTGWDSLFF TGTGCCAGCTGTTTCGAGGCAACTACACCCGGGACAGGGTGGGATAGTCTGTTTTTT
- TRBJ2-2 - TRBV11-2 CASSLGHAGELFF TGTGCCAGCAGCTTAGGACACGCCGGGGAGCTGTTTTTT
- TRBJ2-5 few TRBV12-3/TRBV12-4 CASSLRSQSQETQYF TGTGCCAGCAGTTTAAGAAGCCAGTCCCAAGAAACCCAGTACTTC
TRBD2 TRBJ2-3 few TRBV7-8 CASSLGGGGNYKTQYF TGTGCCAGCAGCTTAGGGGGCGGGGGGAATTATAAGACGCAGTATTTT
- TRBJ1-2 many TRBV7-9 CASSLEYGYTF TGTGCCAGCAGCTTAGAGTATGGCTACACCTTC
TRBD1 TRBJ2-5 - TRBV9 CASSVGSGGNQETQYF TGTGCCAGCAGCGTAGGATCAGGGGGCAACCAAGAGACCCAGTACTTC
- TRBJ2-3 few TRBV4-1 CASVARGMQYF TGCGCCAGCGTCGCCAGGGGCATGCAGTATTTT
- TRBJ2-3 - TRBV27 CASSSPDRHTDTQYF TGTGCCAGCAGTTCACCCGACAGGCACACAGATACGCAGTATTTT
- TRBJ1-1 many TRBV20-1 CSAPGQNTEAFF TGCAGTGCCCCCGGGCAGAACACTGAAGCTTTCTTT
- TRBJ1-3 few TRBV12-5 CASGLVRRVSGNTIYF TGTGCTAGTGGTTTGGTAAGGCGGGTATCTGGAAACACCATATATTTT
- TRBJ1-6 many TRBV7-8 CASSYGRENSPLHF TGTGCCAGCAGCTATGGTAGGGAAAATTCACCCCTCCACTTT
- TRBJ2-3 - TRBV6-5 CASSLGLHTDTQYF TGTGCCAGCAGTTTGGGCTTACACACAGATACGCAGTATTTT
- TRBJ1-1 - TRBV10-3 CAILRDRRDTEAFF TGTGCCATCCTTCGAGACCGGAGGGACACTGAAGCTTTCTTT
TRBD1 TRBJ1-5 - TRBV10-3 CAISGTGVNQPQHF TGTGCCATCAGTGGCACAGGGGTGAATCAGCCCCAGCATTTT
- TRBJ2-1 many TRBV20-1 CSAPSQGYNEQFF TGCAGTGCTCCTTCTCAGGGGTACAATGAGCAGTTCTTC
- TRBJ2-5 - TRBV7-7 CASSLALGHKETQYF TGTGCCAGCAGCTTAGCGCTGGGACATAAAGAGACCCAGTACTTC
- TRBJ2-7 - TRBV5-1 CASSLDPAPEQYF TGCGCCAGCAGCTTGGATCCGGCCCCGGAGCAGTACTTC
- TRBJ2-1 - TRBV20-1 CSAPDRRSYNEQFF TGCAGTGCACCTGACAGGCGCTCCTACAATGAGCAGTTCTTC
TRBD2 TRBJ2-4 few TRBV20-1 CCARDTASGAKNIQYF TGCTGTGCTAGAGATACCGCTAGCGGAGCCAAAAACATTCAGTACTTC
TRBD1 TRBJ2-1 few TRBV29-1 CSTTTGAPSDEQFF TGCAGCACGACCACAGGGGCACCCTCGGATGAGCAGTTCTTC
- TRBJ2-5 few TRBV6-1 CASSEAPGVSETQYF TGTGCCAGCAGTGAAGCCCCCGGCGTATCAGAGACCCAGTACTTC
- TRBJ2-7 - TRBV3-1 CASSRLVPGHEQYF TGTGCCAGCAGCCGTCTAGTCCCCGGCCACGAGCAGTACTTC
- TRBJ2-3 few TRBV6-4 CASSGVSTDTQYF TGTGCCAGCAGTGGAGTATCCACAGATACGCAGTATTTT
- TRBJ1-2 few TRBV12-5 CASAGDGAYGYTF TGTGCTAGTGCCGGGGACGGAGCCTATGGCTACACCTTC
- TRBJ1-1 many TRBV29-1 CSAGLSEAFF TGCAGCGCCGGGCTGTCTGAAGCTTTCTTT
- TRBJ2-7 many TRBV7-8 CASSSLASKSYEQYF TGTGCCAGCAGCTCCCTAGCGTCGAAGAGCTACGAGCAGTACTTC
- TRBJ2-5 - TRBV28 CASSALFPQETQYF TGTGCCAGCAGTGCACTATTCCCCCAAGAGACCCAGTACTTC
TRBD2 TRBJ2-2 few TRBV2 CASSVKAGAHGELFF TGTGCCAGCAGTGTAAAAGCGGGAGCTCACGGGGAGCTGTTTTTT
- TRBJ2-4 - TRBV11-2 CASSSTQGIDIQYF TGTGCCAGCAGCTCGACACAGGGAATAGACATTCAGTACTTC
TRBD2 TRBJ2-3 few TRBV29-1 CSVSGGGSDTQYF TGCAGCGTTTCCGGCGGGGGGTCAGATACGCAGTATTTT
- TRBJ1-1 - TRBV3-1 CASSQDQAGLPEAFF TGTGCCAGCAGCCAAGATCAGGCAGGCCTTCCGGAAGCTTTCTTT